The sequence of this T cell receptor beta chain was determined in a study of memory CD4+ T cells and cytomegalovirus serostatus. Study-wide results and limits: Of roughly 180 reported CMV TCRbeta sequences, around 63 were found in memory CD4+ repertoires.

There are a few counts of this clone. Its antigen is unidentified. Per the germline V gene, CDR1 is PRHDT and CDR2 is FYEKMQ (reference sequence). Germline trimming cut 5 bases from V and 4 bases from J; bases unmatched to any gene: 16. This CDR3 is built from 20 residues. Single viable CD3+CD4+CD8-CD45RO+ cells were sorted as the memory CD4+ T cells. CMV serostatus came from serum IgG against pp150, pp28, p38, p52. Measured with immunoSEQ multiplex PCR; TCRdb has only the in-frame clones, and not every one. The sample yields roughly 50,000 clones, around 81% seen once. Sequences were obtained from memory CD4+ T cells from blood. V and J are TRBV13 and TRBJ2-3; 15 bases align to TRBD2. The source is an adult in good health and CMV-seronegative. The CDR3 coding sequence is TGTGCCAGCAGCCCGTTGTCGGGGACTAGCGGGGGGCCAGGGTCAGATACGCAGTATTTT. Protein product: CASSPLSGTSGGPGSDTQYF.